The 6 T cell receptor beta chains below were found in one sample sequenced in a study of blood T cell repertoires in COVID-19. The table came from immunoSEQ multiplex PCR; TCRdb's copy has only in-frame clones and leaves some out. The table records 500,000 to 600,000 clones, about 88% of them present only once. Sample: peripheral blood. These receptors were obtained from a woman in her 50s with COVID-19, enrolled during active disease.

The rearrangement links TRBV19 to TRBJ1-2, with D unclear. This CDR3 spans 16 amino acids. V was cut by 3 bases and J by 2 bases, with 16 bases left in between. CDR1 and CDR2 (germline): LNHDA, SQIVND (reference sequence). This CDR3 is CASSILIRGPNYGYTF. CDR3 in DNA: TGTGCCAGTAGTATCTTAATCCGAGGGCCAAACTATGGCTACACCTTC.

The J gene is TRBJ2-4, the V gene TRBV12-3 or TRBV12-4; no clear D gene. V lost 3 bases to trimming and J lost 7 bases, with 7 bases between them. The CDR3 has 12 amino acids. CDR3 nucleotides: TGTGCCAGCAGTTTTACAACCAACATTCAGTACTTC. Translating gives CASSFTTNIQYF.

The V and J genes are TRBV2 and TRBJ2-5; D remains unclear. The CDR3 consists of 11 residues. Germline V gives CDR1 SNHLY, CDR2 FYNNEI. Between the trimmed V and J ends, which lost 8 bases and 1 base, there was a span of 5 bases. The CDR3 reads CASVLQETQYF. CDR3 nucleotide sequence: TGTGCCAGCGTCCTCCAAGAGACCCAGTACTTC.

This chain uses TRBV6-5 with TRBJ1-5; D is unresolved. Germline CDR1 reads MNHEY; CDR2 reads SVGAGI. V shed 7 bases and J shed 6 bases, with 10 bases lying between them. The CDR3 has 12 residues. CDR3 sequence (DNA): TGTGCCAGCACAAGACATAGTCAGCCCCAGCATTTT. This encodes CASTRHSQPQHF.

The chain uses TRBV4-1 and TRBJ1-1; TRBD1 might be the D (6 bases). The CDR3 length is 14 residues. Trimming stripped 6 bases from V and 4 bases from J, with 15 bases between. Germline V gene lookup returns CDR1 MGHRA and CDR2 YSYEKL. In nucleotides, the CDR3 is TGCGCCAGCAGGAAGATGGGAGGGGGCACTGAAGCTTTCTTT. Amino acid sequence: CASRKMGGGTEAFF.

The chain is built from TRBV7-8 and TRBJ2-7, with no clear D. The CDR3 spans 17 residues. Per the germline V gene, CDR1 is SGHVS and CDR2 is FQNEAQ. Trimming cost V 5 bases and J 5 bases, with 25 bases left between them. The chain's CDR3 is CASSPFVMNRVRHEQYF. CDR3 DNA sequence: TGTGCCAGCAGCCCCTTTGTAATGAACCGGGTGCGGCACGAGCAGTACTTC.